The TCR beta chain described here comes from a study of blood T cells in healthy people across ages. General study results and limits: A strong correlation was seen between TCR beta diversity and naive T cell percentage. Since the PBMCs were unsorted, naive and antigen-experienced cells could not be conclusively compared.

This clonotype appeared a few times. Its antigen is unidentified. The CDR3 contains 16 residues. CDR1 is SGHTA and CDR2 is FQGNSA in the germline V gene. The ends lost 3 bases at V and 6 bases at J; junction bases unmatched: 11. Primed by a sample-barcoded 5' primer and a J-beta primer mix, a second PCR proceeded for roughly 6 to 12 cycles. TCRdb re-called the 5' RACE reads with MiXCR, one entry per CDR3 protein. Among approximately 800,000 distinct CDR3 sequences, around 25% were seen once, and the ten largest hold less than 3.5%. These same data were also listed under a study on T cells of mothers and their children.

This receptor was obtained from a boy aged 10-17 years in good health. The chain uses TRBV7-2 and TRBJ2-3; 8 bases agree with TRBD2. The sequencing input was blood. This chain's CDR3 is CASSLVLAATGDTQYF. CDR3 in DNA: TGTGCCAGCAGCTTGGTACTAGCGGCTACAGGGGATACGCAGTATTTT.